This TCR beta chain was found in a study of shared clonotypes between healthy human individuals. Trimming left V 4 bases short and J 0 bases short, with 10 bases between. Germline V lookup: CDR1 MNHNS, CDR2 SASEGT. The CDR3 spans 15 residues. The protocol was immunoSEQ multiplex PCR, while the TCRdb copy is restricted to in-frame clones and leaves out a portion. Altogether fewer than 850,000 clones are present, about 78% being singletons, with the ten largest covering under 2%. V is TRBV6-1 and J is TRBJ2-1; D is possibly TRBD2 (6 bases). The clonotype originates from a woman in her twenties or thirties in good health. The material sequenced was memory CD4+ T cells sorted from blood. Subset specified: CD45RA-negative fraction. DNA of the CDR3: TGTGCCAGCAGTGGATCCGGGGGCTCCTACAATGAGCAGTTCTTC. Its protein product is CASSGSGGSYNEQFF.